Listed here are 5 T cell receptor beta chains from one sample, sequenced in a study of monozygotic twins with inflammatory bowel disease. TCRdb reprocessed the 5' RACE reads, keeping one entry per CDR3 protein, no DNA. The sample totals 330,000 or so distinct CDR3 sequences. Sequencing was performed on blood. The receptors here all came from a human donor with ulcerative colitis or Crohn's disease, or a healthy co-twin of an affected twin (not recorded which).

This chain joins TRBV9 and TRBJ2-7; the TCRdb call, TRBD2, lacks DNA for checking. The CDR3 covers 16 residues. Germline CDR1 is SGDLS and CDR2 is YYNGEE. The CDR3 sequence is CASSVAPSGSYYEQYF.

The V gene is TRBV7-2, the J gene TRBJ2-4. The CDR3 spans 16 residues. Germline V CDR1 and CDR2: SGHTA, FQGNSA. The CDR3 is CASSLLRSSAKNIQYF.

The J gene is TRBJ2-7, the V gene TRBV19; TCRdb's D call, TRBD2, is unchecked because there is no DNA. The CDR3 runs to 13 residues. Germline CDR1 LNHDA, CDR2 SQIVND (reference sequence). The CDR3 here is CASSMGLHYEQYF.

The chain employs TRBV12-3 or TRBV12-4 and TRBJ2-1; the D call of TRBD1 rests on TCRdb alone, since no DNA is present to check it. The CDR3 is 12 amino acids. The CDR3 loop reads CASSPLSNEQFF.

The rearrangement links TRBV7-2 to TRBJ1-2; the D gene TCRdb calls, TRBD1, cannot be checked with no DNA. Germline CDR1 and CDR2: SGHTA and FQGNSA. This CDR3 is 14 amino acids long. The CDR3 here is CASSLGRAIYGYTF.